This entry concerns a single T cell receptor (beta chain). Measured with immunoSEQ multiplex PCR; TCRdb has only the in-frame clones, and not every one. The sample yields 150,000 to 200,000 clones, roughly nine tenths seen once. This sample stems from a study of control samples from healthy donors and cancer patients. The CDR3 contains 14 residues. Trimming cost V 3 bases and J 4 bases, with 9 bases left between them. CDR1 and CDR2 (germline): LGHDT, YNNKEL (reference sequence). Input material: blood. V is TRBV3-1 (or the pseudogene TRBV3-2) and J is TRBJ2-2, with a tentative D call TRBD1 (6 bases). This TCR was recovered from a woman younger than 45 in good health. DNA for the CDR3: TGTGCCAGCAGCCACTACAGGGTCACCGGGGAGCTGTTTTTT. This encodes CASSHYRVTGELFF.